Listed here are 23 T cell receptor beta chains from one sample, sequenced in a study of regulatory T cells in long-lasting Graves disease. In building TCR beta libraries, iRepertoire HTBI primers were used together with Arm-PCR of CDR3 regions. Each CDR3 protein is one row after TCRdb ran MiXCR on the multiplex PCR reads. The sample carries about 540,000 distinct CDR3 sequences, about 14% recorded once. Sample time point: newly diagnosed GD, antithyroid drugs for less than 3 months. After RNA was extracted from PBMCs, the TCR library was made from it. In addition, the sample was reused for a study of T cells in Graves' hyperthyroidism and ophthalmopathy.

This specimen was peripheral blood mononuclear cells (PBMCs), taken at new diagnosis, from a patient treated with antithyroid drugs. The source is a man under 40 with Graves disease.

This clonotype was found a few times. Here the CDR3 omits its conserved ending phenylalanine or tryptophan, so a read error is the likely source. The V gene is TRBV10-2, the J gene TRBJ2-7; D uncertain. The V gene lost 4 bases and the J gene lost 6 bases, with 22 bases spanning the gap. This CDR3 has 16 residues. The germline V gene has CDR1 WSHSY and CDR2 SAAADI. CDR3 amino acids: CASSGGDRPSTAEQYL. The CDR3 DNA reads as TGCGCCAGCAGTGGTGGCGATCGCCCTTCTACTGCCGAGCAGTACCTC.

This clonotype has a count of ten or more. The V and J genes are TRBV28 and TRBJ2-6; D may correspond to TRBD1 or TRBD2 (5 bases each). Germline loops: CDR1 MDHEN, CDR2 SYDVKM. This CDR3 has 15 amino acids. The V gene lost 2 bases and the J gene lost 2 bases, with 7 bases spanning the gap. CDR3 DNA sequence: TGTGCCAGCAGTTTAGGGGGTACTGGGGCCAACGTCCTGACTTTC. This codes for CASSLGGTGANVLTF.

Concerning this clonotype itself: This may stem from a read error, because a much larger clone lies one nucleotide away. Lacking the conserved final phenylalanine or tryptophan, this CDR3 likely reflects a read error. V usage is TRBV3-1 and J usage is TRBJ2-7; D not resolved. Germline CDR1 reads LGHDT; CDR2 reads YNNKEL (reference sequence). The CDR3 has 12 amino acids. Between the trimmed V and J ends, which lost 6 bases and 2 bases, there was a span of 8 bases. CDR3 DNA: TGTGCCAGCAGAGGCCAGACCTACGAGCAGTACCTC. This sequence encodes CASRGQTYEQYL.

This clonotype was recorded many times. The V call is TRBV27, the J call TRBJ1-4; D perhaps matches TRBD1 (6 bases). The V gene lost 8 bases and the J gene lost 6 bases, with 10 bases spanning the gap. Looked up from germline, CDR1 is MNHEY and CDR2 is SMNVEV (reference sequence). This CDR3 spans 12 amino acids. The CDR3 nucleotides read TGTGCCAGCGGGGACATGTATGAAAAACTGTTTTTT. The encoded protein is CASGDMYEKLFF. Together with reference TRBV27 and TRBJ1-4, the CDR3 gives the full variable domain: EAQVTQNPRYLITVTGKKLTVTCSQNMNHEYMSWYRQDPGLGLRQIYYSMNVEVTDKGDVPEGYKVSRKEKRNFPLILESPSPNQTSLYFCASGDMYEKLFFGSGTQLSVL.

In this sample, this clonotype turned up a few times. The gene calls are TRBV5-8 and TRBJ2-1; 7 nucleotides match TRBD2. Germline V gives CDR1 SGHTS, CDR2 YDEGEE. The CDR3 is made up of 17 amino acids. V lost 4 bases to trimming and J lost 3 bases; unmatched junction nucleotides: 13. CDR3 bases: TGTGCCAGCAGCCGCCCCCGGAGTAGCGGGCACTACAATGAGCAGTTCTTC. Protein: CASSRPRSSGHYNEQFF.

V and J are TRBV10-3 and TRBJ1-5, with a tentative D call TRBD1 (5 bases). Trimming cost V 0 bases and J 5 bases, with 11 bases left between them. CDR1 is ENHRY and CDR2 is SYGVKD in the germline V gene. The CDR3 is 15 amino acids. This CDR3 is CAISESMTADQPQHF. CDR3 coding DNA: TGTGCCATCAGTGAGTCCATGACAGCGGATCAGCCCCAGCATTTT.

This clonotype was seen at least ten times. The CDR3 sequence: CASSLQGSGQETQYF. The CDR3 bases are TGTGCCAGCAGTCTCCAGGGTTCGGGCCAAGAGACCCAGTACTTC. The rearrangement uses TRBV6-1 and TRBJ2-5, with D maybe TRBD1 (5 bases). The CDR3 runs 15 residues. Looked up from germline, CDR1 is MNHNS and CDR2 is SASEGT. Deletions cut 5 bases from V and 1 base from J, with 14 bases between.

The table lists this clonotype with many counts. V is TRBV12-5 and J is TRBJ1-5, with no clear D. The CDR3 is 11 residues long. Trimming shortened V by 10 bases and J by 0 bases, and 4 bases separated the two germline ends. Germline assignment: CDR1 LGHNT and CDR2 FRNRAP. The CDR3 sequence: CATGSNQPQHF. DNA for the CDR3: TGTGCTACGGGTAGCAATCAGCCCCAGCATTTT.

This clonotype appeared many times. The chain employs TRBV7-2 and TRBJ2-1; 8 bases map to TRBD2. With V trimmed by 6 bases and J by 0 bases, 4 bases remained unmatched. The CDR3 has 15 residues. Germline V gene sequence: CDR1 SGHTA, CDR2 FQGNSA. The CDR3 loop is CASRSGRASYNEQFF. The DNA for the CDR3 is TGTGCCAGCAGGTCCGGGAGGGCCTCCTACAATGAGCAGTTCTTC.

In the case of this clonotype: A much larger clone differs by one base, so this may be a read error. V usage is TRBV29-1 and J usage is TRBJ2-3; the D gene is possibly TRBD1 (6 bases). The V gene's germline CDR1 is SQVTM and CDR2 ANQGSEA. The CDR3 runs to 13 residues. Trimming cost V 3 bases and J 3 bases, with 10 bases left between them. This CDR3 is CSVDGTYTDTQYF. CDR3 in DNA: TGCAGCGTTGACGGGACATATACAGATACGCAGTATTTT.

This clonotype was seen only a few times. V is TRBV3-1 and J is TRBJ2-3; 12 nucleotides match TRBD2. Germline CDR1 LGHDT, CDR2 YNNKEL (reference sequence). The CDR3 sequence is 18 residues long. With V trimmed by 1 base and J by 7 bases, 12 bases remained unmatched. The CDR3 is CASSQVSTSGSFMNTQYF. In DNA, the CDR3 is TGTGCCAGCAGCCAAGTGTCGACTAGCGGGAGTTTCATGAATACGCAGTATTTT.

This clonotype appeared many times. The rearrangement uses TRBV12-3 or TRBV12-4 and TRBJ2-1, with 9 nucleotides matching TRBD2. V shed 3 bases and J 7 bases; nucleotides not matched to a gene: 7. The CDR3 extends over 15 amino acids. CDR3 region: CASSFVVAGANEQFF. The CDR3 DNA is TGTGCCAGCAGTTTTGTGGTAGCGGGAGCAAATGAGCAGTTCTTC.

Many counts were recorded for this clonotype. The chain links TRBV20-1 to TRBJ2-1; 12 bases fit TRBD2. Germline CDR1 reads DFQATT; CDR2 reads SNEGSKA (reference sequence). CDR3 length: 14 residues. The V segment lost 5 bases and the J segment 7 bases; nucleotides outside the gene matches: 6. CDR3 region: CSAPPSGRVNEQFF. Written as DNA, the CDR3 is TGCAGTGCTCCACCTAGCGGGAGGGTTAATGAGCAGTTCTTC.

This clonotype was detected ten times or more. V gene TRBV2 combines with J gene TRBJ2-3, with D possibly TRBD2 on 5 matching bases. Germline loops: CDR1 SNHLY, CDR2 FYNNEI. Trimming took off 4 bases at V and 3 bases at J, with 11 bases between the two ends. The CDR3 spans 14 residues. The CDR3: CASSGERLTDTQYF. The DNA for the CDR3 is TGTGCCAGCAGTGGCGAGCGGCTAACAGATACGCAGTATTTT.

This clonotype has ten or more counts. The chain recombines TRBV7-3 with TRBJ2-1, with D possibly being TRBD1 (5 bases). The CDR3 has 14 amino acids. V lost 1 base, J lost 8 bases, and 12 bases lay in between. CDR1 is SGHTA, CDR2 FQGTGA, per germline. The CDR3 loop is CASSLNAGIDEQFF. The CDR3 bases are TGTGCCAGCAGCTTAAATGCAGGGATCGATGAGCAGTTCTTC.

The V gene is TRBV19, the J gene TRBJ2-1; D is ambiguous. V lost 5 bases to trimming and J lost 10 bases, with 18 bases between them. Per germline, CDR1 LNHDA and CDR2 SQIVND (reference sequence). This CDR3 contains 14 residues. The chain's CDR3 is CASSSLHRAPEQFF. In nucleotides, the CDR3 is TGTGCCAGTAGTTCCCTACACCGGGCCCCCGAGCAGTTCTTC.

At least ten counts were recorded for this clonotype. In nucleotides, the CDR3 is TGTGCTAGTGGTTCCTCTGGGCGAGCCTACGAGCAGTACTTC. Amino acid sequence: CASGSSGRAYEQYF. The chain links TRBV12-5 to TRBJ2-7; D remains unclear. The CDR3 is made up of 14 amino acids. V was cut by 4 bases and J by 2 bases, with 12 bases left in between. Looked up from germline, CDR1 is LGHNT and CDR2 is FRNRAP.

The gene calls are TRBV25-1 and TRBJ1-1; D is undetermined. The CDR3 is 14 amino acids. Germline V CDR1 and CDR2: MGHDK, SYGVNS. Deletions cut 2 bases from V and 2 bases from J, with 9 bases between. CDR3 nucleotide sequence: TGTGCCAGCAGTGAAGATACCGACAACACTGAAGCTTTCTTT. Translation gives CASSEDTDNTEAFF.

This clonotype was seen ten or more times. V and J are TRBV3-1 and TRBJ1-1, with a weak D call TRBD1 (5 bases). There are 12 residues in the CDR3. V was shortened by 4 bases and J by 4 bases, with 7 bases between the two germline ends. Germline CDR1 is LGHDT and CDR2 is YNNKEL (reference sequence). CDR3 amino acids: CASSRGGTEAFF. For the CDR3, the DNA is TGTGCCAGCAGCCGGGGCGGCACTGAAGCTTTCTTT.

This clonotype was observed many times. The chain is built from TRBV2 and TRBJ2-7, with D possibly TRBD1 on 6 matching bases. Germline V lookup: CDR1 SNHLY, CDR2 FYNNEI. The CDR3 has 14 amino acids. V was pared by 4 bases and J by 4 bases, with 14 bases between. The CDR3: CASSGNGGRYEQYF. The CDR3 DNA follows: TGTGCCAGCAGTGGGAATGGGGGCAGGTACGAGCAGTACTTC.

The V gene is TRBV6-2 or TRBV6-3, the J gene TRBJ1-4, with TRBD1 matching 7 bases. Losses at the gene ends were 8 bases for V and 2 bases for J; bases not matched to a gene: 8. This CDR3 has 15 residues. Germline CDR1 reads MNHEY; CDR2 reads SVGEGT. In DNA form, the CDR3 reads TGTGCCAGCGGTGGACAGGATCTGACTAATGAAAAACTGTTTTTT. Amino acids: CASGGQDLTNEKLFF.

V usage is TRBV14 and J usage is TRBJ1-6, with D uncertain. The V end lost 0 bases, the J end lost 6 bases, and 6 bases lay between the germline ends. This CDR3 is 14 amino acids long. Germline V gives CDR1 SGHDN, CDR2 FVKESK. CDR3 DNA sequence: TGTGCCAGCAGCCAAGAAGTGGTTAATTCACCCCTCCACTTT. It yields the protein CASSQEVVNSPLHF.

This sequence joins TRBV20-1 and TRBJ2-3; D might be TRBD1 (6 bases). V dropped 1 base and J dropped 1 base, with 9 bases sitting between them. Per germline, CDR1 DFQATT and CDR2 SNEGSKA (reference sequence). This CDR3 has 14 residues. CDR3 in amino acids: CSARVGAGTDTQYF. CDR3 DNA: TGCAGTGCTAGAGTGGGGGCGGGCACAGATACGCAGTATTTT.